One and the same sample provided the 32 T cell receptor beta chains below, sequenced in a study of shared clonotypes between healthy human individuals (dated by TCRdb to the early 2020s). CD8 naive samples consisted of CD45RO-negative cells that were positively selected for CCR7, yielding a CD45RA+CCR7+ population without TemRA cells. Library generation was performed with the immunoSEQ multiplex PCR assay. Here the immuneACCESS table is served through TCRdb, limited to in-frame sequences with V and J called. Missing clones are a known gap in these copies; in checked studies unresolved V genes cover under half, and the rest lacks a known reason. This sample holds about 750,000 clones; 85% to 95% were observed only once. In total, the top ten clones hold 24% of the sample. The sequencing input was naive CD8+ T cells sorted from blood. In the paper's terms, the cell subset or site label means: CD45RA+CCR7+. The receptors were gathered from a young man in good health.

This chain uses TRBV5-6 with TRBJ1-5; D is unresolved. Trimming stripped 3 bases from V and 7 bases from J, with 20 bases between. The V gene's germline CDR1 is SGHDT and CDR2 YYEEEE. This CDR3 is built from 16 residues. The chain's CDR3 is CASSSRSDYHRQPQHF. CDR3 nucleotides: TGTGCCAGCAGCTCCCGAAGTGATTATCATCGACAGCCCCAGCATTTT.

V usage is TRBV9 and J usage is TRBJ2-3; 7 bases agree with TRBD1. The CDR3 runs 16 residues. Per the germline V gene, CDR1 is SGDLS and CDR2 is YYNGEE. J gave up 0 bases and V 3 bases, and 7 bases lay outside the gene matches. The CDR3: CASSAEPGQSTDTQYF. As DNA, the CDR3 is TGTGCCAGCAGCGCCGAGCCGGGACAGAGCACAGATACGCAGTATTTT.

This sequence joins TRBV6-5 and TRBJ1-5; D is ambiguous. Trimming removed 0 bases from V and 6 bases from J, with 6 bases in between. The CDR3 runs 13 residues. Germline V CDR1 and CDR2: MNHEY, SVGAGI. CDR3 sequence reads: CASSYSKVQPQHF. CDR3 sequence (DNA): TGTGCCAGCAGTTACTCGAAGGTTCAGCCCCAGCATTTT.

This clone was seen once. V is TRBV5-6 and J is TRBJ2-1; D remains ambiguous. The germline V gene has CDR1 SGHDT and CDR2 YYEEEE. Trimming removed 4 bases from V and 8 bases from J, with 10 bases in between. The CDR3 sequence is 12 residues long. The CDR3 protein is CASSPLSDEQFF. CDR3 sequence (DNA): TGTGCCAGCAGCCCTCTCTCGGATGAGCAGTTCTTC.

The chain joins TRBV7-2 to TRBJ1-5; no clear D. The length of the CDR3 is 15 residues. Germline V CDR1 and CDR2: SGHTA, FQGNSA. The ends were cut back, 5 bases at V and 0 bases at J, with 11 bases in the middle. The CDR3 DNA sequence: TGTGCCAGCAGCAGCGACATTTATAGCAATCAGCCCCAGCATTTT. Residues: CASSSDIYSNQPQHF.

The rearrangement uses TRBV4-1 and TRBJ1-4, with 8 bases matching TRBD1. The J segment lost 5 bases and the V segment lost 4 bases, leaving 9 bases of the junction unmatched. Germline-derived CDR1 and CDR2 are MGHRA and YSYEKL. CDR3 length equals 16 residues. The CDR3 sequence: CASSPRTGTDNEKLFF. For the CDR3, the DNA is TGCGCCAGCAGCCCGAGGACAGGGACAGACAATGAAAAACTGTTTTTT.

V is TRBV7-7 and J is TRBJ2-2, with 14 bases matching TRBD2. The CDR3 contains 19 residues. The germline gives CDR1 SSHAT, CDR2 FNYEAQ (reference sequence). The V and J ends lost 8 bases and 8 bases, in that order; junction bases with no gene match: 19. The CDR3 sequence: CASGSDLGLAGAPGGELFF. The CDR3 nucleotides read TGTGCCAGCGGCTCGGACCTGGGACTAGCGGGAGCTCCAGGAGGGGAGCTGTTTTTT.

This chain uses TRBV10-3 with TRBJ2-7; 12 bases line up with TRBD1. Germline V CDR1 and CDR2: ENHRY, SYGVKD. The CDR3 contains 16 residues. J lost 5 bases, V lost 4 bases, and 9 bases had no gene match. CDR3 sequence: CAISVRPGTGGDEQYF. DNA for the CDR3: TGTGCCATCAGTGTAAGGCCCGGGACAGGGGGCGACGAGCAGTACTTC.

Concerning this clone itself: Within the sample, other DNA sequences also encode this same CDR3. This sequence joins TRBV9 and TRBJ2-7, with 9 bases that match TRBD2. Germline V gene sequence: CDR1 SGDLS, CDR2 YYNGEE. Trimming took 0 bases from V and 1 from J; bases not matched to a gene: 2. This CDR3 region has 15 residues. The CDR3 spells CASSVASGTSYEQYF. Written as DNA, the CDR3 is TGTGCCAGCAGCGTAGCTAGCGGGACTTCCTACGAGCAGTACTTC. The entire variable domain, with the rest obtained from reference TRBV9 and TRBJ2-7, is as follows: DSGVTQTPKHLITATGQRVTLRCSPRSGDLSVYWYQQSLDQGLQFLIQYYNGEERAKGNILERFSAQQFPDLHSELNLSSLELGDSALYFCASSVASGTSYEQYFGPGTRLTVT.

CDR3 coding DNA: TGCAGCGTTGGCCAGGGTGGGGACACCGGGGAGCTGTTTTTT. This codes for CSVGQGGDTGELFF. The chain links TRBV29-1 to TRBJ2-2, with D tentatively TRBD1 (5 bases). With 4 bases removed from V and 3 bases from J, the gap between germline ends came to 12 bases. This CDR3 spans 14 amino acids. Germline CDR1 is SQVTM and CDR2 is ANQGSEA.

The chain is built from TRBV6-6 and TRBJ2-1, with 10 bases matching TRBD2. The V gene's germline CDR1 is MNHNY and CDR2 SVGAGI (reference sequence). V dropped 1 base and J dropped 8; count of bases not matched to a gene: 2. The CDR3 totals 14 residues. CDR3 in DNA: TGTGCCAGCAGTTACTTTCTAGCGGGAGATGAGCAGTTCTTC. It translates to CASSYFLAGDEQFF.

The V and J genes are TRBV7-3 and TRBJ2-1; 7 bases line up with TRBD2. V lost 3 bases to trimming and J lost 2 bases; unmatched junction nucleotides: 10. CDR1 SGHTA and CDR2 FQGTGA come from the germline V gene. CDR3 length: 17 amino acids. CDR3 nucleotide sequence: TGTGCCAGCAGCTTCCTATCGGCGGGGGTAGCCTACAATGAGCAGTTCTTC. It is translated as CASSFLSAGVAYNEQFF.

The J gene is TRBJ2-7, the V gene TRBV7-9, with a possible D match to TRBD2 (5 bases). Germline V lookup: CDR1 SEHNR, CDR2 FQNEAQ (reference sequence). V lost 4 bases, J lost 5 bases, and 6 bases lay in between. There are 11 residues in the CDR3. The CDR3 sequence: CASSSGDEQYF. For the CDR3, the DNA is TGTGCCAGCAGCTCCGGGGACGAGCAGTACTTC.

J is TRBJ1-2 and V is TRBV28; maybe TRBD1 (6 bases). V lost 6 bases and J 1 base, leaving 15 bases between the germline ends. Germline loops: CDR1 MDHEN, CDR2 SYDVKM. The CDR3 is 15 amino acids. The CDR3 nucleotides read TGTGCCAGCAGACGACAAGGGGGGAATAACTATGGCTACACCTTC. This sequence encodes CASRRQGGNNYGYTF.

This chain joins TRBV5-1 and TRBJ2-7; D is possibly TRBD2 (6 bases). Germline V gene lookup returns CDR1 SGHRS and CDR2 YFSETQ. The CDR3 extends over 18 amino acids. Deletions cut 0 bases from V and 6 bases from J, with 25 bases between. Here the CDR3 DNA reads TGCGCCAGCAGCTTGGCCCCCGTCGGGGAGGATGTGGGGTTCGAGCAGTACTTC. Protein: CASSLAPVGEDVGFEQYF. The variable domain in full, completed from reference TRBV5-1 and TRBJ2-7, reads KAGVTQTPRYLIKTRGQQVTLSCSPISGHRSVSWYQQTPGQGLQFLFEYFSETQRNKGNFPGRFSGRQFSNSRSEMNVSTLELGDSALYLCASSLAPVGEDVGFEQYFGPGTRLTVT.

V and J are TRBV7-9 and TRBJ2-7; D might be TRBD1 or TRBD2, each matching 5 bases. The V gene's germline CDR1 is SEHNR and CDR2 FQNEAQ (reference sequence). The CDR3 has 14 residues. Trimming removed 5 bases at V and 7 bases at J, with 18 bases between. The CDR3 DNA reads TGTGCCAGCAGCCTCCCGGGACCTCTAAGAGAGCAGTACTTC. Its protein product is CASSLPGPLREQYF. Using reference TRBV7-9 and TRBJ2-7 for the parts outside the CDR3, the full variable domain is DTGVSQNPRHKITKRGQNVTFRCDPISEHNRLYWYRQTLGQGPEFLTYFQNEAQLEKSRLLSDRFSAERPKGSFSTLEIQRTEQGDSAMYLCASSLPGPLREQYFGPGTRLTVT.

The chain recombines TRBV29-1 with TRBJ1-3; TRBD1 matches 7 bases. This CDR3 is built from 16 residues. Losses at the gene ends were 2 bases for V and 4 bases for J; bases not matched to a gene: 11. Germline CDR1 is SQVTM and CDR2 is ANQGSEA. CDR3 sequence reads: CSVESTGWGSGNTIYF. CDR3 DNA: TGCAGCGTTGAATCGACAGGGTGGGGGTCGGGAAACACCATATATTTT.

The V gene is TRBV15, the J gene TRBJ2-5; D tentatively reads TRBD1 or TRBD2 (5 bases each). V lost 0 bases and J 2 bases, leaving 19 bases between the germline ends. CDR1 is LNHNV and CDR2 is YYDKDF in the germline V gene (reference sequence). The CDR3 contains 18 residues. For the CDR3, the DNA is TGTGCCACCAGCAGAGAATATACTGGTGAGGGACCTCAAGAGACCCAGTACTTC. This translates into CATSREYTGEGPQETQYF.

The genes are TRBV27 and TRBJ2-1; 7 bases align to TRBD2. CDR3 length equals 16 residues. In germline, CDR1 is MNHEY, CDR2 SMNVEV (reference sequence). Unmatched junction bases numbered 6, after V lost 0 bases and J lost 4 bases. The CDR3 bases are TGTGCCAGCAGTTTATCGGGGCTAGCGGTTTACAATGAGCAGTTCTTC. Encoded protein: CASSLSGLAVYNEQFF.

The chain employs TRBV5-8 and TRBJ1-5, with 9 bases fitting TRBD1. V shed 3 bases and J 3 bases; nucleotides not matched to a gene: 1. Germline V lookup: CDR1 SGHTS, CDR2 YDEGEE. The CDR3 runs to 14 residues. CDR3 region: CASSWTGVNQPQHF. The DNA of the CDR3 is TGTGCCAGCAGCTGGACAGGGGTCAATCAGCCCCAGCATTTT.

J is TRBJ2-1 and V is TRBV5-1; maybe TRBD1 (5 bases). The germline gives CDR1 SGHRS, CDR2 YFSETQ. This CDR3 region has 15 residues. Trimming left V 5 bases short and J 0 bases short, with 12 bases between. CDR3 sequence reads: CASRSGFSSYNEQFF. The CDR3 nucleotides read TGCGCCAGCAGATCAGGGTTTAGCTCCTACAATGAGCAGTTCTTC.

The CDR3 DNA is TGTGCCAGCAGCCCACAGACAGGGTTGGGCACCGGGGAGCTGTTTTTT. Its protein product is CASSPQTGLGTGELFF. The J gene is TRBJ2-2, the V gene TRBV7-9; 7 nucleotides match TRBD1. Germline V lookup: CDR1 SEHNR, CDR2 FQNEAQ (reference sequence). After removal of 5 bases from V and 4 bases from J, the junction contained 10 bases not matched to a gene. This CDR3 is built from 16 residues. The full variable domain, rest sourced from reference TRBV7-9 and TRBJ2-2, is DTGVSQNPRHKITKRGQNVTFRCDPISEHNRLYWYRQTLGQGPEFLTYFQNEAQLEKSRLLSDRFSAERPKGSFSTLEIQRTEQGDSAMYLCASSPQTGLGTGELFFGEGSRLTVL.

This chain joins TRBV27 and TRBJ2-7; a possible D gene is TRBD1 (8 bases). Germline V gene data show CDR1 as MNHEY and CDR2 as SMNVEV (reference sequence). Trimming pared 4 bases from V and 5 bases from J, leaving 18 bases between. This CDR3 comprises 15 residues. In DNA form, the CDR3 reads TGTGCCAGCAGTTGGGGGGGCAGGGGGCCAGACGAGCAGTACTTC. Translating gives CASSWGGRGPDEQYF.

The rearrangement joins TRBV5-1 to TRBJ1-3, with D maybe TRBD1 (6 bases). V lost 0 bases, J lost 4 bases, and 14 bases lay in between. Germline V gene data show CDR1 as SGHRS and CDR2 as YFSETQ. CDR3 size: 16 residues. The CDR3 DNA sequence: TGCGCCAGCAGCTTGGAGGGCAGGGGCTGGGGAAACACCATATATTTT. Protein product: CASSLEGRGWGNTIYF.

This rearrangement joins TRBV4-3 to TRBJ2-3; D is perhaps TRBD1 (6 bases). The ends were cut back, 0 bases at V and 2 bases at J, with 9 bases in the middle. The CDR3 is made up of 15 amino acids. Germline V lookup: CDR1 LGHNA, CDR2 YSLEER. The CDR3 bases are TGCGCCAGCAGCCAAGATCACAGGGTCACAGATACGCAGTATTTT. Protein product: CASSQDHRVTDTQYF.

Details on this clone: A junction end diverges from the germline sequence, so it may reflect a read error. The chain links TRBV7-9 to TRBJ2-4, with D hard to call. Germline assignment: CDR1 SEHNR and CDR2 FQNEAQ (reference sequence). The length of the CDR3 is 12 residues. The CDR3 reads CASSFDRLGPDF. The CDR3, as DNA: TGTGCCAGCAGCTTCGACCGTTTGGGCCCTGACTTC.

This chain uses TRBV28 with TRBJ1-5; the D is unclear. Germline V gives CDR1 MDHEN, CDR2 SYDVKM. There are 13 residues in the CDR3. V was pared by 2 bases and J by 7 bases, with 9 bases between. The CDR3 sequence: CASSLGGSQPQHF. The CDR3 nucleotides are TGTGCCAGCAGTTTAGGTGGGTCGCAGCCCCAGCATTTT.

CDR3 sequence reads: CASMVGYNEQFF. CDR3 coding DNA: TGTGCCAGCATGGTAGGTTACAATGAGCAGTTCTTC. The chain carries TRBV2 and TRBJ2-1; D not certain. The CDR3 covers 12 residues. Looked up from germline, CDR1 is SNHLY and CDR2 is FYNNEI. With 7 bases removed from V and 4 bases from J, the gap between germline ends came to 8 bases.

The chain recombines TRBV6-5 with TRBJ2-7; TRBD1 might be the D (7 bases). CDR1 and CDR2 (germline): MNHEY, SVGAGI. V dropped 4 bases and J dropped 5 bases, with 15 bases sitting between them. The CDR3 runs 14 residues. CDR3 region: CASSFQGGSNEQYF. CDR3 bases: TGTGCCAGCAGTTTCCAGGGGGGATCGAACGAGCAGTACTTC.

The J gene is TRBJ2-1, the V gene TRBV29-1, with TRBD1 as a possible D gene (6 bases). CDR3 length: 16 residues. Between the trimmed V and J ends, which lost 7 bases and 11 bases, there was a span of 30 bases. Germline V gives CDR1 SQVTM, CDR2 ANQGSEA. The CDR3 DNA sequence: TGCAGCGCTGAGGTACAGGGCACACTGAACCTGCCCCAGCAGTTCTTC. This gives the protein CSAEVQGTLNLPQQFF.

This chain joins TRBV19 and TRBJ1-2; tentative D call: TRBD1 (5 bases). V lost 4 bases to trimming and J lost 1 base, with 16 bases between them. Germline loops: CDR1 LNHDA, CDR2 SQIVND (reference sequence). The CDR3 totals 16 residues. CDR3 coding DNA: TGTGCCAGTAGTACGATCGAGGACAACAGTAACTATGGCTACACCTTC. Translating it yields CASSTIEDNSNYGYTF.

The chain is built from TRBV6-1 and TRBJ2-1; TRBD2 is a possible D gene (5 bases). The CDR3 is made up of 14 amino acids. V lost 6 bases to trimming and J lost 5 bases, with 14 bases between them. Germline values: CDR1 MNHNS, CDR2 SASEGT. The CDR3 loop is CASRVTGYNNEQFF. In DNA form, the CDR3 reads TGTGCCAGCAGAGTGACGGGATACAACAATGAGCAGTTCTTC.